Below, 3 T cell receptor beta chains from the same sample are listed, as sequenced in a study of T cells in women clearing cervical HPV infection. The method was immunoSEQ multiplex PCR; TCRdb's version includes in-frame clones alone and lacks a portion of them. This listing includes roughly 20,000 clones. Sequencing used blood buffy coat. The receptors derive from a woman between 18 and 70 years old with a cervical HPV16 infection that either progressed to CIN3+ or cleared (not recorded which).

Comment on this clone: The read ends 3 residues shy of where the CDR3 ends; the end is completed using the germline J gene. The V call is TRBV19, the J call TRBJ1-3, with D hard to call. Germline values: CDR1 LNHDA, CDR2 SQIVND (reference sequence). V was trimmed by 0 bases and J by 8 bases, leaving 11 bases between them. The CDR3 is 14 residues long. The sequenced CDR3 bases are TGTGCCAGTAGTATAGAAACAGCCTCGGACACC. Translation gives CASSIETASDT. The entire CDR3 sequence reads CASSIETASDTIYF.

A word on this clone: The DNA ends 3 residues before the CDR3 does, and the rest of the CDR3 is filled in from the germline J gene. The chain links TRBV7-2 to TRBJ2-4; D perhaps matches TRBD1 (5 bases). Per the germline V gene, CDR1 is SGHTA and CDR2 is FQGNSA. This CDR3 is 14 amino acids long. The sequenced part of the CDR3 DNA is TGTGCCAGCAGCTTTGGGGCCAGATTCTATGGT. It encodes CASSFGARFYG. The CDR3 as a whole reads CASSFGARFYGQYF.

As for this clone: The read gets to within 3 residues of the CDR3 end, and the germline J gene fills in the rest. This rearrangement joins TRBV5-4 to TRBJ2-3; possible D gene TRBD1, 6 bases. This CDR3 is 16 amino acids long. The germline V gene has CDR1 SGHNT and CDR2 YYREEE (reference sequence). V was clipped by 1 base and J by 2 bases, with 14 bases between them. The sequenced CDR3 bases are TGTGCCAGCAGCTTGCAGGGGACGCCACACACAGATACG. As protein: CASSLQGTPHTDT. The whole CDR3 region reads CASSLQGTPHTDTQYF. The full variable domain, its missing parts supplied by reference TRBV5-4 and TRBJ2-3, is ETGVTQSPTHLIKTRGQQVTLRCSSQSGHNTVSWYQQALGQGPQFIFQYYREEENGRGNFPPRFSGLQFPNYSSELNVNALELDDSALYLCASSLQGTPHTDTQYFGPGTRLTVL.